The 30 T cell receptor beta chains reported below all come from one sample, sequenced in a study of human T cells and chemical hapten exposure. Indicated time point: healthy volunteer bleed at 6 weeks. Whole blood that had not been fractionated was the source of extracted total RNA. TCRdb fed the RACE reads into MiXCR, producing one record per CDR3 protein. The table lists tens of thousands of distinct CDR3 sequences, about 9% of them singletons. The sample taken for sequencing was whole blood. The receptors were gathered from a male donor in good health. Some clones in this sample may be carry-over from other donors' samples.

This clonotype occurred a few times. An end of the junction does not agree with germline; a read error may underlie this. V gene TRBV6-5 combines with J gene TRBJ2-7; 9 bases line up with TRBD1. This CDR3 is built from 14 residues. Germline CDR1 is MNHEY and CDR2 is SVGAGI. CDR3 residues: CASSLRDRVDKPSF. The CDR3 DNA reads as TGTGCCAGTTCTCTCCGGGACAGGGTCGACAAGCCGTCCTTC.

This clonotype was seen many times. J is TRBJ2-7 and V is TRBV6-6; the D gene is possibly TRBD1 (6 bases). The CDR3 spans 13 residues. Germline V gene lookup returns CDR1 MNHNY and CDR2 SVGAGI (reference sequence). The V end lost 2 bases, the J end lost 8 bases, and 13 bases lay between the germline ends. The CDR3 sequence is CASSYPEGEKQYF. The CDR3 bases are TGTGCCAGCAGTTACCCAGAGGGGGAAAAGCAGTACTTC.

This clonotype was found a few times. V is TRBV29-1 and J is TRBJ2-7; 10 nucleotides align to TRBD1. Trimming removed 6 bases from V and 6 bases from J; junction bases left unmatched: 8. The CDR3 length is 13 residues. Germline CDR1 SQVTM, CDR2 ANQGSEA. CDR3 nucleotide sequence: TGCAGCGTGATCGGGACAGGGGCCGGCGAGCAGTACTTC. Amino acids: CSVIGTGAGEQYF.

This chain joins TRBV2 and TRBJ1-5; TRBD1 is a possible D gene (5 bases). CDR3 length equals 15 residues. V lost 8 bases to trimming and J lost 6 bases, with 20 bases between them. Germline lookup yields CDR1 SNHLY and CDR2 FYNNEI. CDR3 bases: TGTGCCAGCCAAGGGGCGATAGTCGCTGGTCAGCCCCAGCATTTT. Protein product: CASQGAIVAGQPQHF. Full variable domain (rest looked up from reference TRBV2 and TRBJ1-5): EPEVTQTPSHQVTQMGQEVILRCVPISNHLYFYWYRQILGQKVEFLVSFYNNEISEKSEIFDDQFSVERPDGSNFTLKIRSTKLEDSAMYFCASQGAIVAGQPQHFGDGTRLSIL.

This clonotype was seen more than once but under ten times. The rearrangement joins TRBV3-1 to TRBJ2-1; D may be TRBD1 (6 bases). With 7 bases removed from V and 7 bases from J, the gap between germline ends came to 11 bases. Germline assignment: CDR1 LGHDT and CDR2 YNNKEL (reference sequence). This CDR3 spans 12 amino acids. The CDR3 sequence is CASKTQGNEQFF. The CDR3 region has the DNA TGTGCCAGCAAGACTCAGGGGAATGAGCAGTTCTTC.

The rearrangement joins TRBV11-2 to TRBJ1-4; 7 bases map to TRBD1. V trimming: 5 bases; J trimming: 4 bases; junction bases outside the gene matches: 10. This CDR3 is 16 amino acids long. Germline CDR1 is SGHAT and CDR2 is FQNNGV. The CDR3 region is CASSRGEGAINEKLFF. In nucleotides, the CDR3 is TGTGCCAGCAGCCGCGGGGAGGGGGCCATTAATGAAAAACTGTTTTTT.

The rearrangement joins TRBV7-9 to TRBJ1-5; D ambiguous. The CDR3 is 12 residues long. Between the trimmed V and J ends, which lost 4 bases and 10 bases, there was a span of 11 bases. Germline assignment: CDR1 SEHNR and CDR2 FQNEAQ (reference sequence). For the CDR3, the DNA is TGTGCCAGCAGCTCATACCCCGCTCCCCAGCATTTT. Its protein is CASSSYPAPQHF.

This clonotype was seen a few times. CDR3: CASSPGVSFGNTIYF. DNA for the CDR3: TGTGCCAGCAGTCCAGGGGTTTCGTTTGGAAACACCATATATTTT. This chain joins TRBV12-3 or TRBV12-4 and TRBJ1-3, with a weak D call TRBD1 (6 bases). Trimming took off 5 bases at V and 3 bases at J, with 14 bases between the two ends. The CDR3 spans 15 residues.

The CDR3 coding sequence is TGTGCCAGCAGCCGGGAGGTAGCGGGAAGGTACAATGAGCAGTTCTTC. Encoded protein: CASSREVAGRYNEQFF. The chain has TRBV11-3 and TRBJ2-1, with 8 bases fitting TRBD2. CDR1 and CDR2 (germline): SGHNT, YENEEA. Trimming cost V 5 bases and J 4 bases; bases outside gene matches: 10. There are 16 residues in the CDR3.

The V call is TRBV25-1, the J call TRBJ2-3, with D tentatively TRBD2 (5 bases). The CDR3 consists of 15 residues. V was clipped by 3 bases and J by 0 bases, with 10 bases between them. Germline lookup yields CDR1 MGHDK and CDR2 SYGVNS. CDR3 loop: CASSDGLISTDTQYF. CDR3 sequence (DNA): TGTGCCAGCAGTGATGGACTTATTAGCACAGATACGCAGTATTTT.

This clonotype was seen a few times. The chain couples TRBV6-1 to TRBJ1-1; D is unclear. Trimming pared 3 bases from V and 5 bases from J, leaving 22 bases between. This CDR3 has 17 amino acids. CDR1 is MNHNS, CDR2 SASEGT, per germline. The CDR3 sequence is CASSERREGGPRTEAFF. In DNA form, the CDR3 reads TGTGCCAGCAGTGAGAGACGAGAGGGAGGGCCGAGGACTGAAGCTTTCTTT.

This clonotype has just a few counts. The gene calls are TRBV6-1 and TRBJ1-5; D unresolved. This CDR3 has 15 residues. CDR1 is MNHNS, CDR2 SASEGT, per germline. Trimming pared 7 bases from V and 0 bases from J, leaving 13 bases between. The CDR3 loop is CASILWQYSNQPQHF. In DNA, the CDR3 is TGTGCCAGCATTCTCTGGCAGTATAGCAATCAGCCCCAGCATTTT.

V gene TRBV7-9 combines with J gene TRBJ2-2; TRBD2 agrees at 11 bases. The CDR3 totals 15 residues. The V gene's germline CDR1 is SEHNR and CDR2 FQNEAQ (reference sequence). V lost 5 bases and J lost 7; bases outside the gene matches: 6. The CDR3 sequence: CASSPLAGVDGELFF. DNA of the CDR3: TGTGCCAGCAGCCCACTAGCGGGAGTTGACGGGGAGCTGTTTTTT.

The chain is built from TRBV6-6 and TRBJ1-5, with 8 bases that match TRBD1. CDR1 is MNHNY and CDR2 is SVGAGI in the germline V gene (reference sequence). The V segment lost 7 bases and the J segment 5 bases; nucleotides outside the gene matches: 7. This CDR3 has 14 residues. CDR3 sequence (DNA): TGTGCCAGCACTAACGGACAGGGAGATCAGCCCCAGCATTTT. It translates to CASTNGQGDQPQHF.

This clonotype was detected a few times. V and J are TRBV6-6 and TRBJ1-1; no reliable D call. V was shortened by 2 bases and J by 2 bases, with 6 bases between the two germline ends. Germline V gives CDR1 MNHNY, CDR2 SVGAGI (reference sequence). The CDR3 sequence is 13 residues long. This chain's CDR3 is CASSYPDNTEAFF. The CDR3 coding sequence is TGTGCCAGCAGTTACCCAGATAACACTGAAGCTTTCTTT.

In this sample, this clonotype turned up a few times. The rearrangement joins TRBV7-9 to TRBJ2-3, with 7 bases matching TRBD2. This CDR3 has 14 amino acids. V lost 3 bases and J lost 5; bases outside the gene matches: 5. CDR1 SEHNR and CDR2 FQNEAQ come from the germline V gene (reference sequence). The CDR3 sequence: CASSFRREIDTQYF. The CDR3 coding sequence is TGTGCCAGCAGCTTTCGGCGGGAGATAGATACGCAGTATTTT.

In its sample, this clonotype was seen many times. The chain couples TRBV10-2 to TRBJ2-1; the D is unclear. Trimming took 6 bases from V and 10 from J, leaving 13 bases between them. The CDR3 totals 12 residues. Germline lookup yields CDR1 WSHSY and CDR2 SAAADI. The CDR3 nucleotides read TGCGCCAGCAGCGACGCAACTTCAGAGCAGTTCTTC. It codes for CASSDATSEQFF.

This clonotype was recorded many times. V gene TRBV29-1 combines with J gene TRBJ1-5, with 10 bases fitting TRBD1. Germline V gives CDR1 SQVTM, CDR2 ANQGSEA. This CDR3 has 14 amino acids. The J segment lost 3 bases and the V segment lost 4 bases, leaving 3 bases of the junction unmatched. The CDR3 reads CSVGGTGDNQPQHF. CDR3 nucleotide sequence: TGCAGCGTTGGAGGGACAGGGGACAATCAGCCCCAGCATTTT.

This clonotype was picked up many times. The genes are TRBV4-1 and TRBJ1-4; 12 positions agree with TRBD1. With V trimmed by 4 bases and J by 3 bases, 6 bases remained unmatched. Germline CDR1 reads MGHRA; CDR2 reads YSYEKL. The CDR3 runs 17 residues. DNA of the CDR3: TGCGCCAGCAGCCCCCGGGACAGGGGGCATTCTAATGAAAAACTGTTTTTT. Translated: CASSPRDRGHSNEKLFF.

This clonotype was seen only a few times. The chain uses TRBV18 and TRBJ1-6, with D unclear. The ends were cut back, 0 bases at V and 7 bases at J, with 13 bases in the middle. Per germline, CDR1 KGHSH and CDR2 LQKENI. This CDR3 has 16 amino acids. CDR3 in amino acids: CASSPPAIPPNSPLHF. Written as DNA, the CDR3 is TGTGCCAGCTCACCACCGGCGATCCCCCCAAATTCACCCCTCCACTTT.

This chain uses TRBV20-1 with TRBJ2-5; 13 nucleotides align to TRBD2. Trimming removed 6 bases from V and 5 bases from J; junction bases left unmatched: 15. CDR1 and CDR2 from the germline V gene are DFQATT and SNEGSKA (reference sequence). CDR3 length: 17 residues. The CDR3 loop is CSAHGLAGATVGETQYF. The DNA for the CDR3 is TGCAGTGCCCATGGACTAGCGGGAGCCACAGTTGGGGAGACCCAGTACTTC.

The CDR3, as DNA: TGTGCCAGCAGTCTTCAGGGTGATCGTGGCTACACCTTC. Translation gives CASSLQGDRGYTF. V and J are TRBV2 and TRBJ1-2, with D possibly TRBD1 on 5 matching bases. V was shortened by 5 bases and J by 7 bases, with 14 bases between the two germline ends. From germline, CDR1 is SNHLY and CDR2 FYNNEI. The CDR3 length is 13 residues. Supplemented by reference TRBV2 and TRBJ1-2, the full variable domain reads EPEVTQTPSHQVTQMGQEVILRCVPISNHLYFYWYRQILGQKVEFLVSFYNNEISEKSEIFDDQFSVERPDGSNFTLKIRSTKLEDSAMYFCASSLQGDRGYTFGSGTRLTVV.

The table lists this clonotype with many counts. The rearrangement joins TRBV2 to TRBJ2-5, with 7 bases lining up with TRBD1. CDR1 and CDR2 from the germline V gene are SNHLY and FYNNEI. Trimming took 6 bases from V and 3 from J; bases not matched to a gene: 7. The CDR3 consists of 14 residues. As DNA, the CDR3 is TGTGCCAGCAGGAAGGGACAGCCAGAAGAGACCCAGTACTTC. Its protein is CASRKGQPEETQYF.

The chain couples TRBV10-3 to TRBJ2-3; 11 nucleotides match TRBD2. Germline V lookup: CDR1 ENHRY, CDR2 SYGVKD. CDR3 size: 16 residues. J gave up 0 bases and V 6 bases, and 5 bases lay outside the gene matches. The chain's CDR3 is CAIRGGTSGSTDTQYF. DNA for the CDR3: TGTGCCATCAGGGGGGGGACTAGCGGAAGCACAGATACGCAGTATTTT.

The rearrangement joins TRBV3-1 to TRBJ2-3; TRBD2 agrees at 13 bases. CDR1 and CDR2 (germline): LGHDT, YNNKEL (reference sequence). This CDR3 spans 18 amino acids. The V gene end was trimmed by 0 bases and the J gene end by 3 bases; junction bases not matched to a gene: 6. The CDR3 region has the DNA TGTGCCAGCAGCCAAGACCGACTAGCGGGAGGATGGACAGATACGCAGTATTTT. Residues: CASSQDRLAGGWTDTQYF.

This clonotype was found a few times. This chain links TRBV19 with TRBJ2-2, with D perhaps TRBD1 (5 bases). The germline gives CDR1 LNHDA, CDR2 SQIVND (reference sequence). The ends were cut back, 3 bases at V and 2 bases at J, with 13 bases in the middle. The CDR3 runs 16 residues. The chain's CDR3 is CASSIPWQGNTGELFF. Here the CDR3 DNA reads TGTGCCAGTAGTATCCCTTGGCAGGGAAACACCGGGGAGCTGTTTTTT. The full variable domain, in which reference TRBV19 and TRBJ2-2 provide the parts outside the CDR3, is DGGITQSPKYLFRKEGQNVTLSCEQNLNHDAMYWYRQDPGQGLRLIYYSQIVNDFQKGDIAEGYSVSREKKESFPLTVTSAQKNPTAFYLCASSIPWQGNTGELFFGEGSRLTVL.

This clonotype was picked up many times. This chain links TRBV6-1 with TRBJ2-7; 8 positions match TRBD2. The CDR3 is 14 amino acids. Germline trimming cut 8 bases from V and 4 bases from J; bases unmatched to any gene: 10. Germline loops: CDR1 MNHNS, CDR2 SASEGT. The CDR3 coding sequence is TGTGCCAGCTCGCTTATACTAGCGGAGTACGAGCAGTACTTC. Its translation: CASSLILAEYEQYF.

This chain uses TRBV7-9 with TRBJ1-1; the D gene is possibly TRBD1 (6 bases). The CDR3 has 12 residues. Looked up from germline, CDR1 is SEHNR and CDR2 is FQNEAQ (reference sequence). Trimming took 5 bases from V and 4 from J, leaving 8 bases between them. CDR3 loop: CASSADSTEAFF. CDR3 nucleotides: TGTGCCAGCAGCGCGGACAGCACTGAAGCTTTCTTT.

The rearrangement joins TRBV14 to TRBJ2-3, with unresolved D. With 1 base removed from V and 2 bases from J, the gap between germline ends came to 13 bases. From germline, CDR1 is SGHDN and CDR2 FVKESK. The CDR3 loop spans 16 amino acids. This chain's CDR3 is CASSQAPSRLTDTQYF. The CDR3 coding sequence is TGTGCCAGCAGCCAAGCCCCTTCCCGGCTCACAGATACGCAGTATTTT. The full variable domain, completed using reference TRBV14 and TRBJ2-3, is EAGVTQFPSHSVIEKGQTVTLRCDPISGHDNLYWYRRVMGKEIKFLLHFVKESKQDESGMPNNRFLAERTGGTYSTLKVQPAELEDSGVYFCASSQAPSRLTDTQYFGPGTRLTVL.

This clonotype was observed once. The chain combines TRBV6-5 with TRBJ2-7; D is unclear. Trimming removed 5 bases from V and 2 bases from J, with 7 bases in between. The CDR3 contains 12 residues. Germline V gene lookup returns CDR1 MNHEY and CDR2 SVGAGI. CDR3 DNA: TGTGCCAGCAGTCCCGGCGCCTACGAGCAGTACTTC. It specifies CASSPGAYEQYF.